This TCR beta chain stems from a study of blood T cell repertoires in COVID-19. Germline values: CDR1 SGHRS, CDR2 YFSETQ. The CDR3 totals 16 residues. The trim removed 4 bases at V and 1 base at J, leaving 5 bases unmatched. Here immunoSEQ multiplex PCR was the method, and the copy in TCRdb shows in-frame clones only, minus some. The sample holds fewer than 250,000 clones, roughly 86% seen once. Material: PBMCs or T cells enriched from blood (not recorded which). The J gene is TRBJ2-3, the V gene TRBV5-1; TRBD2 matches 11 bases. This TCR derives from a middle-aged woman in a cohort exposed to, infected with or recovered from COVID-19 (not recorded which). The CDR3, as DNA: TGCGCCAGCAGCGCGAAGACTAGCGGGGGCACAGATACGCAGTATTTT. It yields the protein CASSAKTSGGTDTQYF.